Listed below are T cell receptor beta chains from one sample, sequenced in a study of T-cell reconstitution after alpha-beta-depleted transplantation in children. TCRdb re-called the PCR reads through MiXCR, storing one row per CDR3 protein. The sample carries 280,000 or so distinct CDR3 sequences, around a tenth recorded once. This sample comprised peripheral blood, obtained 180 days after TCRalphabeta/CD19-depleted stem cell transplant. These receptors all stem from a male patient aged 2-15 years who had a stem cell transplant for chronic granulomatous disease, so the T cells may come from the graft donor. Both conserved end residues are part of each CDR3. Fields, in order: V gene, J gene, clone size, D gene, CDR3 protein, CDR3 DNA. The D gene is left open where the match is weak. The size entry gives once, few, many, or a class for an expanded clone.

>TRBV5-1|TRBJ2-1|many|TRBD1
CASSLWDRLSGEQFF
TGCGCCAGCAGCTTGTGGGACAGGCTCTCCGGTGAGCAGTTCTTC
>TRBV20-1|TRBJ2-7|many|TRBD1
CSARDRLGYEQYF
TGCAGTGCTAGGGACAGGTTGGGTTACGAGCAGTACTTC
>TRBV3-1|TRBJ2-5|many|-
CASSQSAQETQYF
TGTGCCAGCAGCCAGTCGGCGCAAGAGACCCAGTACTTC
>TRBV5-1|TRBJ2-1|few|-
CASSLGWDPYNEQFF
TGCGCCAGCAGCTTGGGATGGGACCCCTACAATGAGCAGTTCTTC
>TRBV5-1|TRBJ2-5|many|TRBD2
CASSYLLAGSQETQYF
TGCGCCAGCAGCTACCTACTAGCGGGGAGCCAAGAGACCCAGTACTTC
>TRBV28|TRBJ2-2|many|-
CASSLLTPANTGELFF
TGTGCCAGCAGTTTACTGACACCTGCAAACACCGGGGAGCTGTTTTTT
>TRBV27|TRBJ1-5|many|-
CASSLYYFPGSDNQPQHF
TGTGCCAGCAGTTTATATTACTTTCCGGGATCTGACAATCAGCCCCAGCATTTT
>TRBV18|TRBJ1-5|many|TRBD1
CASSPLAPLDRGNQPQHF
TGTGCCAGCTCACCGCTTGCACCGCTGGACAGGGGTAATCAGCCCCAGCATTTT
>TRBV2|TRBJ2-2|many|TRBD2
CASSDSGTNTGELFF
TGTGCCAGCAGTGACAGCGGGACCAACACCGGGGAGCTGTTTTTT
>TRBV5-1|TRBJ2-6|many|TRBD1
CASSWGTDPSGANVLTF
TGCGCCAGCAGCTGGGGGACAGACCCCTCTGGGGCCAACGTCCTGACTTTC